This TCR beta chain was recovered during a study of T cell clonality in common variable immunodeficiency. Study results and limitations: Fewer deletions and N-nucleotide insertions were reportedly seen in common variable immunodeficiency TCR beta sequences.

Libraries were prepared by immunoSEQ multiplex PCR; TCRdb keeps only in-frame clonotypes and omits some of them. The sample was found to contain approximately 52,000 clones, and every one recurs. Germline V lookup: CDR1 LNHDA, CDR2 SQIVND (reference sequence). J gave up 8 bases and V 6 bases, and 11 bases lay outside the gene matches. The CDR3 spans 16 residues. A word on this clone: Its antigen is unidentified. Read coverage stops 3 residues before the CDR3 terminus; the germline J gene supplies the remainder.

J is TRBJ2-1 and V is TRBV19, with 12 bases fitting TRBD1. This TCR was recovered from a person between 18 and 69 years old in good health. Sequencing input: peripheral blood mononuclear cells. CDR3: CASSKPGQGAGHEQFF. Partial CDR3 DNA: TGTGCCAGTAGCAAGCCGGGACAGGGGGCAGGACATGAG.